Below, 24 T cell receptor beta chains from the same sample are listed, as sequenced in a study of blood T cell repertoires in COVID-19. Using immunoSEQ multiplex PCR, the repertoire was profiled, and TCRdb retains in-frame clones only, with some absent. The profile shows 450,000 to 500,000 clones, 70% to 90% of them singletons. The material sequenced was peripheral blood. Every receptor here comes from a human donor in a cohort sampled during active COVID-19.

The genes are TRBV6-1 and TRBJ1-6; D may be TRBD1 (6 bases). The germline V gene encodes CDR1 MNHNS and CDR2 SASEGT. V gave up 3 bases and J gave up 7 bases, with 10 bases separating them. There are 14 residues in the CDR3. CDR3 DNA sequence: TGTGCCAGCAGTGACGGGCAGGGGAATTCACCCCTCCACTTT. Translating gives CASSDGQGNSPLHF.

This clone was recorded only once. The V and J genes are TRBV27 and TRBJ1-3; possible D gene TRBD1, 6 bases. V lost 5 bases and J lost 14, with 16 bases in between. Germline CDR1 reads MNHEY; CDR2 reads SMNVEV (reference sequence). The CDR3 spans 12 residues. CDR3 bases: TGTGCCAGCAGTCCCATACAGGGTATCTTATATTTT. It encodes CASSPIQGILYF.

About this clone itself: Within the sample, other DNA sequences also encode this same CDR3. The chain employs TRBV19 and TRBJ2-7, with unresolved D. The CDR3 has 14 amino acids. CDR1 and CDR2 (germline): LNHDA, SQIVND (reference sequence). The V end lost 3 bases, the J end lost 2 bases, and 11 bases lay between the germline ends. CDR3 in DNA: TGTGCCAGTAGTATCTCCCGAGCAACCTACGAGCAGTACTTC. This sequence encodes CASSISRATYEQYF.

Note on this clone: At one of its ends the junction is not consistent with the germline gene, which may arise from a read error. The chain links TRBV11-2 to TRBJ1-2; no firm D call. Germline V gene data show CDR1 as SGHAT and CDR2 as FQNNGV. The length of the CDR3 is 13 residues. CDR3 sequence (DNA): TGTGCCAGCAGCTTAGGTCCAGCTGAATCGAGGGAGTTC. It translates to CASSLGPAESREF.

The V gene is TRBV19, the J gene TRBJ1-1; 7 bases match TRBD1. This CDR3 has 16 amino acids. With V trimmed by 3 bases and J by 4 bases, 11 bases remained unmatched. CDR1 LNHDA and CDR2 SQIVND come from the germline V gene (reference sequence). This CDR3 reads CASSISGTVGSTEAFF. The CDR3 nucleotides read TGTGCCAGTAGTATTTCCGGGACAGTGGGGAGCACTGAAGCTTTCTTT.

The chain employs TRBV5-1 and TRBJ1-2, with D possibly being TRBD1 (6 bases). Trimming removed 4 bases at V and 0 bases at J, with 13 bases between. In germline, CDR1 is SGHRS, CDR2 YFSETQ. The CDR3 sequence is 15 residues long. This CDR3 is CASSPQGPTNYGYTF. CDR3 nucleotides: TGCGCCAGCAGCCCACAGGGCCCCACTAACTATGGCTACACCTTC.

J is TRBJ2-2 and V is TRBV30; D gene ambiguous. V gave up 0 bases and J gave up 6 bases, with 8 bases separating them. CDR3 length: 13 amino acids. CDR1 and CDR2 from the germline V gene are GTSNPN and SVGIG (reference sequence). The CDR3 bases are TGTGCCTGGAGTGTAACTCTCTCCGGGGAGCTGTTTTTT. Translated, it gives CAWSVTLSGELFF.

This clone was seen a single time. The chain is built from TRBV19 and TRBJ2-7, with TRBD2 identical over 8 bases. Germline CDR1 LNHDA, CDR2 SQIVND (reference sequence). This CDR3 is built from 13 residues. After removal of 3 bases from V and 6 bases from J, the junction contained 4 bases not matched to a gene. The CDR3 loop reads CASSMSGGLEQYF. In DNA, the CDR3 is TGTGCCAGTAGTATGTCGGGAGGGCTCGAGCAGTACTTC.

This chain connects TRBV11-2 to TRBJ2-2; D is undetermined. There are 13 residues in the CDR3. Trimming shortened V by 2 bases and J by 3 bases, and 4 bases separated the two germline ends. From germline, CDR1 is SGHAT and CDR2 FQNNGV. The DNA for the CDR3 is TGTGCCAGCAGCTTAACAGACACCGGGGAGCTGTTTTTT. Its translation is CASSLTDTGELFF.

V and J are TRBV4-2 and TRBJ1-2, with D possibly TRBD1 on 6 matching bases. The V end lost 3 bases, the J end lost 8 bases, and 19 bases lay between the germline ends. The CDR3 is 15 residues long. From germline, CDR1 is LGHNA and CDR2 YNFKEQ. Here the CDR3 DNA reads TGTGCCAGCAGCCAGTCCGCAACAGGGTCCGGGGGCTACACCTTC. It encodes CASSQSATGSGGYTF.

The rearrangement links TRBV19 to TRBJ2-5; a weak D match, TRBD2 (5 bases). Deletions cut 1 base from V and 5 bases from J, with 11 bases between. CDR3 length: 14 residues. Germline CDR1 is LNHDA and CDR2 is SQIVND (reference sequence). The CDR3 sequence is CASSIAGVGETQYF. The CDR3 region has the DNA TGTGCCAGTAGTATAGCCGGGGTCGGTGAGACCCAGTACTTC.

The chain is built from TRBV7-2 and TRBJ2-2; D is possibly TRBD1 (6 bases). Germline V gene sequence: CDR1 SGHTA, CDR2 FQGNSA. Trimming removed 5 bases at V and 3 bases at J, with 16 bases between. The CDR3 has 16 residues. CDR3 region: CASSRSPQGYTGELFF. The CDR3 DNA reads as TGTGCCAGCAGCCGCAGCCCACAGGGTTACACCGGGGAGCTGTTTTTT. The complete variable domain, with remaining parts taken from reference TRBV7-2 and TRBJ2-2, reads GAGVSQSPSNKVTEKGKDVELRCDPISGHTALYWYRQSLGQGLEFLIYFQGNSAPDKSGLPSDRFSAERTGGSVSTLTIQRTQQEDSAVYLCASSRSPQGYTGELFFGEGSRLTVL.

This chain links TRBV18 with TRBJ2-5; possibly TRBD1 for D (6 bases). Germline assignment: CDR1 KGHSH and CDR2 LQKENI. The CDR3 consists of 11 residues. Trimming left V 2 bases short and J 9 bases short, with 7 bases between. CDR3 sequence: CASSPEGAQYF. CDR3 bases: TGTGCCAGCTCACCAGAGGGGGCCCAGTACTTC.

The DNA of the CDR3 is TGTGCCAGCCAGGTTCCGGGACAGGGGAACACTGAAGCTTTCTTT. Protein: CASQVPGQGNTEAFF. This chain joins TRBV27 and TRBJ1-1; 9 nucleotides line up with TRBD1. There are 15 residues in the CDR3. Trimming cost V 8 bases and J 1 base; bases outside gene matches: 8. CDR1 MNHEY and CDR2 SMNVEV come from the germline V gene (reference sequence).

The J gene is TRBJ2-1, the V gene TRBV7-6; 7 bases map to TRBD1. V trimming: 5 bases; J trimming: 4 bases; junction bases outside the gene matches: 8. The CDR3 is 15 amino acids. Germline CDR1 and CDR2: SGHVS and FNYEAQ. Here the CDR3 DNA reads TGTGCCAGCAGCCTCCGGGACAGTCTGTACAATGAGCAGTTCTTC. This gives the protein CASSLRDSLYNEQFF.

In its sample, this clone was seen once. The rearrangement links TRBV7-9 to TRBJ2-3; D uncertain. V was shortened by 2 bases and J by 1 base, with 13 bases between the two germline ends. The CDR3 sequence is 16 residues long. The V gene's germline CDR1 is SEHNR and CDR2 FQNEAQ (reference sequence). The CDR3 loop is CASSLRSTGRTDTQYF. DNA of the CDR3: TGTGCCAGCAGCTTAAGGTCGACGGGTCGCACAGATACGCAGTATTTT. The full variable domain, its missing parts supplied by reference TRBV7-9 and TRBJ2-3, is DTGVSQNPRHKITKRGQNVTFRCDPISEHNRLYWYRQTLGQGPEFLTYFQNEAQLEKSRLLSDRFSAERPKGSFSTLEIQRTEQGDSAMYLCASSLRSTGRTDTQYFGPGTRLTVL.

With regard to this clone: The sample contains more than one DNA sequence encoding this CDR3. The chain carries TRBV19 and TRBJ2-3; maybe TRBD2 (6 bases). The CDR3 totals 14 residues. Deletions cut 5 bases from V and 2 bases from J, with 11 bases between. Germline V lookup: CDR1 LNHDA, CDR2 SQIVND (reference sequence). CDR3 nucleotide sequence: TGTGCCAGTAGTGGAGGGACTTTCACAGATACGCAGTATTTT. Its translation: CASSGGTFTDTQYF. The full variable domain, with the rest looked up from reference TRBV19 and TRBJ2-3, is DGGITQSPKYLFRKEGQNVTLSCEQNLNHDAMYWYRQDPGQGLRLIYYSQIVNDFQKGDIAEGYSVSREKKESFPLTVTSAQKNPTAFYLCASSGGTFTDTQYFGPGTRLTVL.

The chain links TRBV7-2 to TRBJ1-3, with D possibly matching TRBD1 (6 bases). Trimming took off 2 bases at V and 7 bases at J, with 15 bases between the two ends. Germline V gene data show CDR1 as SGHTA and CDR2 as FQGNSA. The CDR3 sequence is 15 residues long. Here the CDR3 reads CASSLSSQGRNTIYF. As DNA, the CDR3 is TGTGCCAGCAGCTTAAGCTCACAGGGCCGGAACACCATATATTTT.

The CDR3, as DNA: TGTGCCAGCAGCTTAGGGCTAGCGCCTCGGTTCTTC. This encodes CASSLGLAPRFF. This chain joins TRBV7-8 and TRBJ2-1; D might be TRBD2 (6 bases). There are 12 residues in the CDR3. Germline-derived CDR1 and CDR2 are SGHVS and FQNEAQ. The ends were cut back, 1 base at V and 15 bases at J, with 13 bases in the middle.

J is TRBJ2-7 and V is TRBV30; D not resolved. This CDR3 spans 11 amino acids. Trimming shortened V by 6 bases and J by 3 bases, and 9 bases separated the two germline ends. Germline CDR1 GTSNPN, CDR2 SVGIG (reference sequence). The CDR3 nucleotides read TGTGCCTGCTACGCCGTCTACGAGCAGTACTTC. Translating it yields CACYAVYEQYF.

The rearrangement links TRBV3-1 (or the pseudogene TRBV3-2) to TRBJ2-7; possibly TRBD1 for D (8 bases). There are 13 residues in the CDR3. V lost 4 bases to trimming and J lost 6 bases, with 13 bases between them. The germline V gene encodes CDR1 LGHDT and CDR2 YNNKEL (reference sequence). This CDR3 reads CASSLGGTGEQYF. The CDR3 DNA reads TGTGCCAGCAGCCTGGGAGGGACAGGCGAGCAGTACTTC.

The CDR3 is CASSYTTGMVQYF. The CDR3 nucleotides are TGTGCCAGCAGTTACACAACAGGAATGGTCCAGTACTTC. The rearrangement links TRBV6-2 or TRBV6-3 to TRBJ2-5; TRBD1 might be the D (5 bases). V was pared by 2 bases and J by 10 bases, with 14 bases between. Per germline, CDR1 MNHEY and CDR2 SVGEGT. This CDR3 contains 13 residues.

Written as DNA, the CDR3 is TGTGCCATCAGTGAGTCGACACAGGGCACAGATACGCAGTATTTT. This gives the protein CAISESTQGTDTQYF. The chain links TRBV10-3 to TRBJ2-3; weak D call: TRBD1 (5 bases). Germline V gives CDR1 ENHRY, CDR2 SYGVKD. Trimming took off 0 bases at V and 1 base at J, with 8 bases between the two ends. This CDR3 has 15 amino acids.

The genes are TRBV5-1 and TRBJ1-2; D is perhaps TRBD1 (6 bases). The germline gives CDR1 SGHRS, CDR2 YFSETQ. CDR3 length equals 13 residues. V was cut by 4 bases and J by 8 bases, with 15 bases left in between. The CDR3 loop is CASSPGVGGGYTF. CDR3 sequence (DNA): TGCGCCAGCAGCCCTGGCGTAGGGGGAGGCTACACCTTC.